This entry describes one T cell receptor (beta chain). Antigen: not known. PCR was performed using 60 Vbeta and 13 Jbeta primers. Assay used: immunoSEQ multiplex PCR; TCRdb lists only in-frame clones, some missing. The sample has approximately 80,000 clones; 65% to 80% are singletons. The data are from a study of cytomegalovirus exposure and HLA in healthy donors. Study outcomes and limitations: As confirmed in vitro, three CMV-associated chains were specific for CMV antigens. Highest at DRB1 and lowest at HLA-C, TCR association rates differed among HLA loci in a later analysis. Many donors shared some public TCRs, even though most TCR sequences were rare.

The CDR3 is 15 residues long. V gave up 0 bases and J gave up 5 bases, with 11 bases separating them. CDR1 MNHNS and CDR2 SASEGT come from the germline V gene. The sequencing sample was made of PBMCs. This TCR was recovered from a woman in her thirties or forties in good health and CMV-seropositive. The chain recombines TRBV6-1 with TRBJ1-5; no firm D call. The CDR3 protein is CASSEAEITYQPQHF. DNA of the CDR3: TGTGCCAGCAGTGAAGCTGAAATAACTTATCAGCCCCAGCATTTT.